This T cell receptor beta chain was obtained from a study of response to subunit inactivated influenza vaccine. TCRdb reprocessed the RT-PCR reads via MiXCR and lists one record per CDR3 protein. This sample has 630,000 or so distinct CDR3 sequences; around 16% occur once, and the top ten carry roughly 11%. The germline V gene encodes CDR1 SGDLS and CDR2 YYNGEE. This CDR3 has 14 amino acids. The V gene lost 4 bases and the J gene lost 2 bases, with 11 bases spanning the gap. This clonotype was detected ten times or more. Sequencing used PBMCs from blood, obtained approximately 12 days after vaccination. The chain links TRBV9 to TRBJ2-3; D may be TRBD1 (6 bases). This TCR derives from a man between 45 and 60 years old who received an inactivated influenza vaccine. CDR3 coding DNA: TGTGCCAGCAGCCTGCGACAGGCCACAGATACGCAGTATTTT. Protein sequence: CASSLRQATDTQYF.